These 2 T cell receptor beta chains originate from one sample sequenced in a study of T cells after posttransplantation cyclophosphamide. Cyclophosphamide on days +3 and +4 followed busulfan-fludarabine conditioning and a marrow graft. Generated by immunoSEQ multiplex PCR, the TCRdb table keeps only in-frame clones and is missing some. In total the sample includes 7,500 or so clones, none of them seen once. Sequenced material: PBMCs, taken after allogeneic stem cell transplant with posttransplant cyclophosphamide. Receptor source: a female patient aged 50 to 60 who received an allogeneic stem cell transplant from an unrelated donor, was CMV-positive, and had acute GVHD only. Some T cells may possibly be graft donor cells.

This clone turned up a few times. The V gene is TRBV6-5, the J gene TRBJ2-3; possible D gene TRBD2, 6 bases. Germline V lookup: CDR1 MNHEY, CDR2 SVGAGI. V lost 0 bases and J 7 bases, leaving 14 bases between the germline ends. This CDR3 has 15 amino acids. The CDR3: CASSYSKGLRNTQYF. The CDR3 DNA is TGTGCCAGCAGTTACTCGAAGGGACTCCGAAATACGCAGTATTTT.

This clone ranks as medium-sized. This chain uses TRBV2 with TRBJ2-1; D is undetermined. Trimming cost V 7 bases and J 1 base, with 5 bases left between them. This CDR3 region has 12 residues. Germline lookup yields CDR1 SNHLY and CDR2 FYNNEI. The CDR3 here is CASTRSYNEQFF. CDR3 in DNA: TGTGCCAGCACTCGGTCCTACAATGAGCAGTTCTTC.